The entry below describes one T cell receptor beta chain. Germline CDR1 is SGHRS and CDR2 is YFSETQ. V shed 0 bases and J shed 6 bases, with 9 bases lying between them. This CDR3 spans 13 amino acids. This entry comes from a study of blood T cell repertoires in COVID-19. In the study overall: The United States, Italy and Spain supplied acute and convalescent COVID-19 samples. The cDNA or gDNA used as material had been derived from T cells, B-cell-depleted T cells, or PBMCs.

Authors' processing steps: It was from reference gene primer amplification that nucleated cell counts were estimated. TCRdb keeps only in-frame clones here, not all; method: immunoSEQ multiplex PCR. From that table come the V and J calls and clone size; the DNA was used to work out D and trimming. The table has around 130,000 clones, approximately 85% seen once; the top ten hold 4.3%. This clonotype originated in a human donor in a cohort sampled during active COVID-19. The specimen was peripheral blood. The chain links TRBV5-1 to TRBJ1-1, with a tentative D call TRBD1 (5 bases). The CDR3 DNA reads as TGCGCCAGCAGCTTGGGCCAGGGTGCTGAAGCTTTCTTT. Its protein product is CASSLGQGAEAFF.